This T cell receptor (beta chain) comes out of a study of response to subunit inactivated influenza vaccine. This clonotype was observed many times. The antigen is not known. TCRdb itself ran the RT-PCR reads through MiXCR, one entry per CDR3 protein. The sample yields 500,000 to 550,000 distinct CDR3 sequences, more than 7% seen once. Findings and limits, study-wide: New T cells are recruited in small numbers by each seasonal influenza vaccination, according to the authors' suggestion.

The origin of this receptor is a man aged 45 to 70 who received an inactivated influenza vaccine. The material was PBMCs from blood, obtained around 2 years after vaccination.

DNA of the CDR3: TGTGCCAGCAGCCCGACAGGGGTCAACAATGAGCAGTTCTTC. This codes for CASSPTGVNNEQFF. The V and J genes are TRBV7-6 and TRBJ2-1; 8 nucleotides match TRBD1. The CDR3 extends over 14 amino acids. The J segment lost 5 bases and the V segment lost 5 bases, leaving 5 bases of the junction unmatched. CDR1 is SGHVS and CDR2 is FNYEAQ in the germline V gene.